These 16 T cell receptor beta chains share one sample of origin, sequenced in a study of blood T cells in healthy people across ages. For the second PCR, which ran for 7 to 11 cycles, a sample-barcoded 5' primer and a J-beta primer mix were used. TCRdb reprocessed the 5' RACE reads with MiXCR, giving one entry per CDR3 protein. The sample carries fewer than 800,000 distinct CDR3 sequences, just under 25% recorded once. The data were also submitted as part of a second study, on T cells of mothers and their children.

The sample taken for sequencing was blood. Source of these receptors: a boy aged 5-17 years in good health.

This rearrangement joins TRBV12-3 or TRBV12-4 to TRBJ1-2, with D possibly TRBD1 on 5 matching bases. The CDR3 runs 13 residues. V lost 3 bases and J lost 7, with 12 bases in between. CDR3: CASSLFGAGGYTF. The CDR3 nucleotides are TGTGCCAGCAGTTTGTTCGGGGCCGGTGGCTACACCTTC.

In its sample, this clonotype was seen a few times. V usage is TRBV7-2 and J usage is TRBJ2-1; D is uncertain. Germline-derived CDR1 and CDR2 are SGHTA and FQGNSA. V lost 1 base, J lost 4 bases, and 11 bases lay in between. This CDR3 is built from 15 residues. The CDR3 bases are TGTGCCAGCAGCTTAGTTAGCTTTCAATACAATGAGCAGTTCTTC. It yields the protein CASSLVSFQYNEQFF.

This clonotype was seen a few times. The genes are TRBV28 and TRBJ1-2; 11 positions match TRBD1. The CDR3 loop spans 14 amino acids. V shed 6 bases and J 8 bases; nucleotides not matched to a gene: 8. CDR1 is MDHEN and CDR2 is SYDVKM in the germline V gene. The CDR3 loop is CASRRDRGFYGYTF. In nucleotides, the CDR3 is TGTGCCAGCAGACGGGACAGGGGGTTCTACGGCTACACCTTC.

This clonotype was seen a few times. CDR3 in amino acids: CASSFQGGNEKLFF. The CDR3 DNA follows: TGTGCCAGCAGTTTTCAGGGCGGTAATGAAAAACTGTTTTTT. The chain joins TRBV28 to TRBJ1-4, with TRBD1 as a possible D gene (5 bases). This CDR3 spans 14 amino acids. V gave up 3 bases and J gave up 4 bases, with 9 bases separating them. Germline CDR1 reads MDHEN; CDR2 reads SYDVKM.

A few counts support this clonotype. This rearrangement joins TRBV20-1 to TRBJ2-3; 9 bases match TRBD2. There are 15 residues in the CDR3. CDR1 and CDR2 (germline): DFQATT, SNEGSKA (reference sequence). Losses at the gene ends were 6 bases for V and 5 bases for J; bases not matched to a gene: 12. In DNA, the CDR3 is TGCAGTGCCGATGCAAAGAGCGGGGGGAGAGATACGCAGTATTTT. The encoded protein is CSADAKSGGRDTQYF.

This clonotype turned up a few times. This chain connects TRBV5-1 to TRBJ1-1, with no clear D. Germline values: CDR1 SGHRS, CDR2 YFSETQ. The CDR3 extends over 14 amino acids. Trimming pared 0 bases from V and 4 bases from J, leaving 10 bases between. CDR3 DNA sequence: TGCGCCAGCAGCTTGGCCAACCTTGGCACTGAAGCTTTCTTT. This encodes CASSLANLGTEAFF.

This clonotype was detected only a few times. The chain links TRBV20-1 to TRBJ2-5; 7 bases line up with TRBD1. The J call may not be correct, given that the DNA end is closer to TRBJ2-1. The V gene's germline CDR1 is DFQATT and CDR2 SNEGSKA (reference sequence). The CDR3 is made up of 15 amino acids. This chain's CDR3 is CSARLGTAVTNEQFF. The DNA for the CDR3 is TGCAGTGCTAGACTCGGGACAGCCGTCACCAATGAGCAGTTCTTC.

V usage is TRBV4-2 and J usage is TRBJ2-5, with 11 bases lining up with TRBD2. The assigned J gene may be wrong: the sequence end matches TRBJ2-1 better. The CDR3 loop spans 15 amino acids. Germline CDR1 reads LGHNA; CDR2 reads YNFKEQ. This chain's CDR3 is CASSQSGTSGMEQFF. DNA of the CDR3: TGTGCCAGCAGCCAGTCTGGGACTAGCGGTATGGAGCAGTTCTTC.

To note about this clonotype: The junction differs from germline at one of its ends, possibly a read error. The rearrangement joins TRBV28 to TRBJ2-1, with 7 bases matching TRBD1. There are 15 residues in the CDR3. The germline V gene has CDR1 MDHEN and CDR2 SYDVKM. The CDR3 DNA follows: TGTGCCAGCACACACACCGGGACAGATTACAATGAGGAGTTCTTC. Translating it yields CASTHTGTDYNEEFF. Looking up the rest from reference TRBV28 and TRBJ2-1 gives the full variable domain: DVKVTQSSRYLVKRTGEKVFLECVQDMDHENMFWYRQDPGLGLRLIYFSYDVKMKEKGDIPEGYSVSREKKERFSLILESASTNQTSMYLCASTHTGTDYNEEFFGPGTRLTVL.

The CDR3 bases are TGCAGTGCTAGAGAGCTGTGGATCCCGAATGAAAAACTGTTTTTT. This gives the protein CSARELWIPNEKLFF. The chain combines TRBV20-1 with TRBJ1-4; D remains ambiguous. The CDR3 has 15 amino acids. V shed 0 bases and J shed 5 bases, with 13 bases lying between them. CDR1 is DFQATT, CDR2 SNEGSKA, per germline (reference sequence).

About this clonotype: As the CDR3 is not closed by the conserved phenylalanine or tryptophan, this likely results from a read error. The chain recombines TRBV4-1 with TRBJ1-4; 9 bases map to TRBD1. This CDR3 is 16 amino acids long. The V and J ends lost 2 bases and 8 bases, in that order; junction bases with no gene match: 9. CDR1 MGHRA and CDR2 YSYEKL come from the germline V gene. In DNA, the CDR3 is TGCGCCAGCAGCCAACACCCGACGGGACAGGGCGAAAAACTGTTTTCT. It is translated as CASSQHPTGQGEKLFS.

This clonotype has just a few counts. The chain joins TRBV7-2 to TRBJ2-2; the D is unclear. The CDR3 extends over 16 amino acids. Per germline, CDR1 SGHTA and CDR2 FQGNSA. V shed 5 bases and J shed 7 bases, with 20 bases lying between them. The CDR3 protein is CASSPRAALGGGELFF. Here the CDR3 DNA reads TGTGCCAGCAGCCCAAGGGCGGCCCTTGGTGGCGGGGAGCTGTTTTTT.

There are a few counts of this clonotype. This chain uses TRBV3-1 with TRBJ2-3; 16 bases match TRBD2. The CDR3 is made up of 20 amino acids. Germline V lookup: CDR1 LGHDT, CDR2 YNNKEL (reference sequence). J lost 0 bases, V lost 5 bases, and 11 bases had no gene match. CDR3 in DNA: TGTGCCAGCAGCGAAGCCGGGACTAGCGGGGGGGCCATTAGCACAGATACGCAGTATTTT. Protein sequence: CASSEAGTSGGAISTDTQYF.

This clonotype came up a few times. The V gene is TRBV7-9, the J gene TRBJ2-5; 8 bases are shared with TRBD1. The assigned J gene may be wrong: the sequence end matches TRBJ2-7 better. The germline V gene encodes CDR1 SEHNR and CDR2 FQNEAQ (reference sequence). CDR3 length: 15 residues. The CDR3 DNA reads TGTGCCAGCAGCTGGACAGGGAGTCTATCCTACGAGCAGTACTTC. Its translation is CASSWTGSLSYEQYF.

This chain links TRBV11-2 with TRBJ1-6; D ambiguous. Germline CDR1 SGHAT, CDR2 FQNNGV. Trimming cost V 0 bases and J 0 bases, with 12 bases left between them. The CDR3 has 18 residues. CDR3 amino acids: CASSLEGWQSSYNSPLHF. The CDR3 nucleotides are TGTGCCAGCAGCTTAGAAGGTTGGCAGAGCTCCTATAATTCACCCCTCCACTTT.

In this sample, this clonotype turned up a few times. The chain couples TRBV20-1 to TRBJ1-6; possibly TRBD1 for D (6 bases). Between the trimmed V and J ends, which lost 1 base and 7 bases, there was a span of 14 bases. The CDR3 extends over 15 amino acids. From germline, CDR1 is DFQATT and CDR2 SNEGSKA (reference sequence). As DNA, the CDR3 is TGCAGTGCTAGAGGGAGGGGGTTAGAGAATTCACCCCTCCACTTT. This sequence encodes CSARGRGLENSPLHF.